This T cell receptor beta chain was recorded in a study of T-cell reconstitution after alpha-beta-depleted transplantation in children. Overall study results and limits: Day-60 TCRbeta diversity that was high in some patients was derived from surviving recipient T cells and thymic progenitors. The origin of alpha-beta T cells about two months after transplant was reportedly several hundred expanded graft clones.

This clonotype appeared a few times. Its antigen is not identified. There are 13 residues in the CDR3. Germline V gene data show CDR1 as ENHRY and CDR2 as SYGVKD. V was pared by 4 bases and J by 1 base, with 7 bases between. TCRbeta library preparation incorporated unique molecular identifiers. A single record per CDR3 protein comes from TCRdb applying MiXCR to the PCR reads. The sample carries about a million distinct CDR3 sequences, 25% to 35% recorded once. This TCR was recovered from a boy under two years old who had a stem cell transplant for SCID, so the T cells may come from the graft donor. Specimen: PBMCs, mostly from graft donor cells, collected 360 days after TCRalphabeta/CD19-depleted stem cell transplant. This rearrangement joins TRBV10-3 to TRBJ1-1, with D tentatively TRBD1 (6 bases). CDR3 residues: CAISGQENTEAFF. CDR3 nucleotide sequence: TGTGCCATCAGTGGACAGGAGAACACTGAAGCTTTCTTT.